These T cell receptor beta chains were read from a single sample in a study of identical twins. TCRdb re-called the 5' RACE reads with MiXCR, one entry per CDR3 protein. The data show 200,000 to 300,000 distinct CDR3 sequences, about 7% seen once. The same data also contributed to another study, on yellow fever vaccine responses in identical twins.

The sequenced sample was memory (CD45RO+) T cells sorted from blood. The receptors derive from a woman aged 18-29 years in good health. The CDR3 runs from the conserved cysteine through the conserved F or W. The order of the fields is clone size, J gene, V gene, D gene, CDR3 protein, CDR3 DNA. A D gene is named only where the DNA matches it firmly. Rows may omit the clone size; those that give it use once, few, many or a size class.

NA | TRBJ2-2 | TRBV2 | TRBD2 | CASSLASGLAGVHTGELFF | TGTGCCAGCAGTTTAGCTTCTGGACTAGCGGGGGTCCACACCGGGGAGCTGTTTTTT
many | TRBJ2-5 | TRBV5-1 | NA | CASSLMGAGPYQETQYF | TGCGCCAGCAGCTTGATGGGGGCGGGGCCCTACCAAGAGACCCAGTACTTC
NA | TRBJ2-2 | TRBV5-1 | NA | CASTGVSNTGELFF | TGCGCCAGCACAGGGGTATCGAACACCGGGGAGCTGTTTTTT
NA | TRBJ2-1 | TRBV5-5 | NA | CASSLVFEQFF | TGTGCCAGCAGCTTGGTCTTTGAGCAGTTCTTC
many | TRBJ2-3 | TRBV24-1 | TRBD1 | CATGRGTDTQYF | TGTGCCACAGGCAGGGGGACAGATACGCAGTATTTT
few | TRBJ2-1 | TRBV6-4 | TRBD2 | CASSDSGGGADEQFF | TGTGCCAGCAGTGACTCCGGCGGGGGGGCAGATGAGCAGTTCTTC
NA | TRBJ2-3 | TRBV7-3 | NA | CASSLMLTDTQYF | TGTGCCAGCAGCTTAATGTTGACAGATACGCAGTATTTT
many | TRBJ2-1 | TRBV5-1 | TRBD2 | CASTFWDVRLAGGWNEQFF | TGCGCCAGCACCTTTTGGGACGTCAGACTAGCGGGAGGATGGAATGAGCAGTTCTTC
few | TRBJ1-2 | TRBV5-4 | NA | CASSRRGKTNYGYTF | TGTGCCAGCAGCCGGCGGGGAAAAACTAACTATGGCTACACCTTC
NA | TRBJ2-1 | TRBV29-1 | NA | CSVSTGHQNNEQFF | TGCAGCGTTTCAACGGGACACCAAAACAATGAGCAGTTCTTC
many | TRBJ2-7 | TRBV20-1 | NA | CSAREILGSTYEQYF | TGCAGTGCTAGAGAAATTCTCGGTTCAACCTACGAGCAGTACTTC
many | TRBJ2-1 | TRBV12-3/TRBV12-4 | TRBD2 | CASSLSLAVNEQFF | TGTGCCAGCAGTTTAAGTCTAGCGGTCAATGAGCAGTTCTTC
many | TRBJ2-5 | TRBV4-2 | NA | CASSQGLGGQETQYF | TGTGCCAGCAGCCAAGGTCTGGGTGGGCAAGAGACCCAGTACTTC
many | TRBJ2-1 | TRBV7-8 | TRBD2 | CASSLMASGKYNEQFF | TGTGCCAGCAGCTTGATGGCTAGCGGGAAGTACAATGAGCAGTTCTTC
NA | TRBJ1-6 | TRBV5-5 | NA | CASSGHAYNSPLHF | TGTGCCAGCAGCGGTCACGCGTATAATTCACCCCTCCACTTT
many | TRBJ1-2 | TRBV20-1 | NA | CSARSGGSYGYTF | TGCAGTGCTAGATCAGGAGGCAGCTATGGCTACACCTTC
many | TRBJ2-3 | TRBV5-1 | TRBD2 | CASSLGTSGQTDTQYF | TGCGCCAGCAGCTTGGGGACTAGCGGCCAAACAGATACGCAGTATTTT
few | TRBJ2-1 | TRBV10-3 | TRBD2 | CAIRGSGGNNEQFF | TGTGCCATCAGGGGGAGCGGGGGGAACAATGAGCAGTTCTTC
NA | TRBJ2-1 | TRBV18 | NA | CASSPSLAEGEQFF | TGTGCCAGCTCACCAAGTCTAGCCGAAGGGGAGCAGTTCTTC
many | TRBJ2-4 | TRBV2 | NA | CASSTTNIQYF | TGTGCCAGCTCGACTACAAACATTCAGTACTTC
NA | TRBJ2-3 | TRBV24-1 | NA | CATSDLGQGAQYF | TGTGCCACCAGTGATTTGGGGCAGGGAGCGCAGTATTTT
many | TRBJ2-7 | TRBV24-1 | NA | CATSAGTYEQYF | TGTGCCACCAGTGCTGGTACCTACGAGCAGTACTTC
few | TRBJ1-1 | TRBV5-1 | NA | CASTPPLNTEAFF | TGCGCCAGCACCCCTCCTTTGAACACTGAAGCTTTCTTT
many | TRBJ2-1 | TRBV9 | NA | CASSVGYSLNNEQFF | TGTGCCAGCAGCGTAGGGTATAGCTTAAACAATGAGCAGTTCTTC
NA | TRBJ1-4 | TRBV6-4 | NA | CASVWSPAEKLFF | TGTGCCAGCGTTTGGTCTCCTGCTGAAAAACTGTTTTTT